This TCR beta chain was sequenced for a study of early T cells in non-severe SARS-CoV-2 infection. Study background: Sequencing of bulk RNA from unsorted whole blood was done, without chain pairing.

MiXCR, applied by TCRdb to the 5' RACE reads, yields one record per CDR3 protein. The sample includes tens of thousands of distinct CDR3 sequences, 9.5% to 15% seen only once; the top ten take about 4.2%. This clonotype showed up just a few times. Trimming cost V 7 bases and J 6 bases, with 20 bases left between them. Germline CDR1 is SNHLY and CDR2 is FYNNEI. The CDR3 runs to 15 residues. This TCR was sampled from an adult who was a healthcare worker with PCR-confirmed SARS-CoV-2 infection or an uninfected control (not recorded which). The chain has TRBV2 and TRBJ2-3; a possible D gene is TRBD2 (7 bases). Sequences were obtained from whole blood. The CDR3 bases are TGTGCCAGCACCAGACAAGGCGAGGGGGGGGATACGCAGTATTTT. It codes for CASTRQGEGGDTQYF.